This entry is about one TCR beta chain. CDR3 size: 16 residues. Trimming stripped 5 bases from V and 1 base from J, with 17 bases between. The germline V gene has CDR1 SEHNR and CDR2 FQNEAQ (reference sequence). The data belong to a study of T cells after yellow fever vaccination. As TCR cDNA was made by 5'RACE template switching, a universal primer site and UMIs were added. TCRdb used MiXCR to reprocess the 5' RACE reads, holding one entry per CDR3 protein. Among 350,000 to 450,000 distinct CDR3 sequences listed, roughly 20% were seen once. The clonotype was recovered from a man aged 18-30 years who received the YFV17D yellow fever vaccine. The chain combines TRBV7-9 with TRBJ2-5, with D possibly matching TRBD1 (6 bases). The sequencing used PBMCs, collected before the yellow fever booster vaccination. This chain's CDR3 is CASSEVRDNLQETQYF. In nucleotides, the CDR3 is TGTGCCAGCAGCGAGGTCCGGGACAACCTCCAAGAGACCCAGTACTTC.